The entry below gives a single T cell receptor (beta chain) sequence along with its context. Its specificity is not known. These data are taken from a study of monozygotic twins with cystic fibrosis. Regarding the study as a whole: V usage most resembled the co-twin in 13 of 16 pairs. Unrelated CF individuals shared fewer identical clonotypes than monozygotic CF twins.

The table came from immunoSEQ multiplex PCR; TCRdb's copy has only in-frame clones and leaves some out. The sample holds about 22,000 clones; 95% to 98% are singletons and the top ten take roughly 0.15%. Material: blood. The source is a girl aged 5 to 17 with cystic fibrosis.

CDR3 amino acids: CASSFPLGAREETQYF. The CDR3 DNA follows: TGTGCCAGCAGCTTCCCGTTAGGGGCGAGAGAAGAGACCCAGTACTTC. The gene calls are TRBV7-9 and TRBJ2-5, with TRBD1 as a possible D gene (5 bases). This CDR3 region has 16 residues. V was shortened by 3 bases and J by 3 bases, with 17 bases between the two germline ends. Germline values: CDR1 SEHNR, CDR2 FQNEAQ (reference sequence). Filled out from reference TRBV7-9 and TRBJ2-5, the complete variable domain reads DTGVSQNPRHKITKRGQNVTFRCDPISEHNRLYWYRQTLGQGPEFLTYFQNEAQLEKSRLLSDRFSAERPKGSFSTLEIQRTEQGDSAMYLCASSFPLGAREETQYFGPGTRLLVL.